What follows is one TCR beta chain and its context. Its antigen remains unknown. Germline V gene sequence: CDR1 SEHNR, CDR2 FQNEAQ (reference sequence). There are 15 residues in the CDR3. Germline trimming cut 5 bases from V and 7 bases from J; bases unmatched to any gene: 13. This record belongs to a study of shared clonotypes between healthy human individuals. CD4+ cells underwent separation, giving CD45RA+ naive and CD45RA-negative memory subsets. Using immunoSEQ multiplex PCR, the repertoire was profiled, and TCRdb retains in-frame clones only, with some absent. The sample lists hundreds of thousands of clones, approximately 97% occurring once. Study-level results: Rarefaction demonstrated incomplete sorted-subset sequencing despite large depth. Clonotypes shared by all four sorted-subset donors had higher generation probabilities than non-shared clonotypes.

This TCR was sampled from a woman in her 30s in good health. The chain links TRBV7-9 to TRBJ2-7; 8 positions match TRBD1. The sequencing input was naive CD4+ T cells sorted from blood. Documented subset: CD45RA+ positively selected. The CDR3 DNA follows: TGTGCCAGCAGCCCAGGGTGGACAGGGTCGGAGGAGCAGTACTTC. Its protein is CASSPGWTGSEEQYF.